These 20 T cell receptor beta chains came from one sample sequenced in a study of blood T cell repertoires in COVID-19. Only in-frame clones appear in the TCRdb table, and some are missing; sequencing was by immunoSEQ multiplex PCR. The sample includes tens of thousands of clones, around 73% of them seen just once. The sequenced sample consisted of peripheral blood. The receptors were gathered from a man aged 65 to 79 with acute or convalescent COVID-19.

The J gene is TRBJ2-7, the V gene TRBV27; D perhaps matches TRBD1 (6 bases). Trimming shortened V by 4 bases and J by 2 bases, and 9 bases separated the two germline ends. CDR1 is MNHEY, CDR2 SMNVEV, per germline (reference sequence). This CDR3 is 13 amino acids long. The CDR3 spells CASSYDRTYEQYF. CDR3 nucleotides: TGTGCCAGCAGTTATGACAGGACCTACGAGCAGTACTTC.

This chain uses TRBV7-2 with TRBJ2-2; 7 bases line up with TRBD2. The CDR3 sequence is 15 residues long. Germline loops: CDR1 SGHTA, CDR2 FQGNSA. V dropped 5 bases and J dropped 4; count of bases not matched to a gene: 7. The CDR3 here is CASSPTSAGTGELFF. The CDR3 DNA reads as TGTGCCAGCAGCCCTACTAGCGCAGGCACCGGGGAGCTGTTTTTT.

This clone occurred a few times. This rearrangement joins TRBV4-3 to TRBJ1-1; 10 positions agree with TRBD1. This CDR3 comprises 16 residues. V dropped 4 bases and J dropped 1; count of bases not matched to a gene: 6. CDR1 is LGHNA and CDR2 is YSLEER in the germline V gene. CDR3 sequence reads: CASSRLTGGWNTEAFF. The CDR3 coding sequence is TGCGCCAGCAGCCGCCTGACAGGGGGCTGGAACACTGAAGCTTTCTTT.

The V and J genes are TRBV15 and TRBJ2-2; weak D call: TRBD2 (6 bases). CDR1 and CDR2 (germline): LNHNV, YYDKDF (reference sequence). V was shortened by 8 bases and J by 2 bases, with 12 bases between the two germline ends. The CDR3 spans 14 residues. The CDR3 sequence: CATRETANTGELFF. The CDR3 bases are TGTGCCACCCGGGAGACAGCCAACACCGGGGAGCTGTTTTTT.

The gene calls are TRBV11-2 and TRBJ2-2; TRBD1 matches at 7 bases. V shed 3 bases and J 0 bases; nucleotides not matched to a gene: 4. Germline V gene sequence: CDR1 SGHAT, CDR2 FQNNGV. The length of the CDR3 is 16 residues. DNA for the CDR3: TGTGCCAGCAGCTTTAGGACAGGCCCGAACACCGGGGAGCTGTTTTTT. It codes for CASSFRTGPNTGELFF.

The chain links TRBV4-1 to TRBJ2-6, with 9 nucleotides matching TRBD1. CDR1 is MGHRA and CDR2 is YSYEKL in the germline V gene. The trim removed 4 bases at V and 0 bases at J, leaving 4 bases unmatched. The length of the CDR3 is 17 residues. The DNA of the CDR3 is TGCGCCAGCAGCCCACAGGGGGCGATCTCTGGGGCCAACGTCCTGACTTTC. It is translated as CASSPQGAISGANVLTF.

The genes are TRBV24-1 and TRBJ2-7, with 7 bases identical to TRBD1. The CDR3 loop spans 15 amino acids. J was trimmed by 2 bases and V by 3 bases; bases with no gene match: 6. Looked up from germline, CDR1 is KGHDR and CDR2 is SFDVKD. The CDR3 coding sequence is TGTGCCACCAGTGATCCCCGGGACAGAACCTACGAGCAGTACTTC. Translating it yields CATSDPRDRTYEQYF.

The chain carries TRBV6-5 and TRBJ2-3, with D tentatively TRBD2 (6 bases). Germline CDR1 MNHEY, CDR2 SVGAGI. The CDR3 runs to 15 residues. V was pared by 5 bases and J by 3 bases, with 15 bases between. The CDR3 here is CASSKFPGGTDTQYF. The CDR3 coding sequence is TGTGCCAGCAGTAAGTTCCCCGGAGGGACAGATACGCAGTATTTT.

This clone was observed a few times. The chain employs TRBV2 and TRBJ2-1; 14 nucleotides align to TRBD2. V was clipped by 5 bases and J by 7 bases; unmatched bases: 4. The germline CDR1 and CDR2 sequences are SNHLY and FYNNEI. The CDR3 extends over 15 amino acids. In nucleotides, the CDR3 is TGTGCCAGCAGTTTCGGGACTAGCGGGAGAAATGAGCAGTTCTTC. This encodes CASSFGTSGRNEQFF.

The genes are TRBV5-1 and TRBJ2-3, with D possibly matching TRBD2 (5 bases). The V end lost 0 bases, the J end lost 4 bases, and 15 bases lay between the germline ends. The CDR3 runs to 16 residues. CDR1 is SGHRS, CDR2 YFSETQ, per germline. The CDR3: CASSLASSPASDTQYF. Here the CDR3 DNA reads TGCGCCAGCAGCTTGGCTTCTAGCCCGGCCTCAGATACGCAGTATTTT.

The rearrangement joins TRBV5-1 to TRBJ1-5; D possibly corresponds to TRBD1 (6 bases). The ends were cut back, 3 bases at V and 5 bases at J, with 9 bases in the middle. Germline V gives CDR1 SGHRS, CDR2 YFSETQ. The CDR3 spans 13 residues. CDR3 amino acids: CASSYEGDQPQHF. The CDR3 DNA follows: TGCGCCAGCAGCTACGAGGGGGATCAGCCCCAGCATTTT.

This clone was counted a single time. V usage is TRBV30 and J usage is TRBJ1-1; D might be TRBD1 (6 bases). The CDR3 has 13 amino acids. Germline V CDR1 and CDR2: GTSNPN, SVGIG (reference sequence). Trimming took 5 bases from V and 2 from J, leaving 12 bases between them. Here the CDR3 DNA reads TGTGCCTGGGCAACGGGGGGCAACACTGAAGCTTTCTTT. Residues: CAWATGGNTEAFF.

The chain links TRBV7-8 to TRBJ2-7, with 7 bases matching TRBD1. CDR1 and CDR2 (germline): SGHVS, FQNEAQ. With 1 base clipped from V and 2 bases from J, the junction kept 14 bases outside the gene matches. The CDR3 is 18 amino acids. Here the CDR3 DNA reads TGTGCCAGCAGCTTAGTTTGGCAGGGGGAAGGGTCTGCCTACGAGCAGTACTTC. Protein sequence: CASSLVWQGEGSAYEQYF. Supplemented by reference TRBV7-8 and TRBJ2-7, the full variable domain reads GAGVSQSPRYKVAKRGQDVALRCDPISGHVSLFWYQQALGQGPEFLTYFQNEAQLDKSGLPSDRFFAERPEGSVSTLKIQRTQQEDSAVYLCASSLVWQGEGSAYEQYFGPGTRLTVT.

The CDR3 nucleotides are TGTGCCAGTAGAACTCAGGGAACTGGGGCCAACGTCCTGACTTTC. Translating gives CASRTQGTGANVLTF. The chain carries TRBV19 and TRBJ2-6; possible D gene TRBD1, 5 bases. Germline CDR1 is LNHDA and CDR2 is SQIVND (reference sequence). The CDR3 has 15 residues. The germline V and J ends were trimmed by 6 bases and 2 bases, with 11 bases remaining between them.

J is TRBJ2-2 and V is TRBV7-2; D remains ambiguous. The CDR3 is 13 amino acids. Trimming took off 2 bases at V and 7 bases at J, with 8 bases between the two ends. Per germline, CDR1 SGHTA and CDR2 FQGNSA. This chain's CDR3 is CASSLRVFGELFF. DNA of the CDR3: TGTGCCAGCAGCTTACGAGTTTTCGGGGAGCTGTTTTTT. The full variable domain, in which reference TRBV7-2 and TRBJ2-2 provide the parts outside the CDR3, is GAGVSQSPSNKVTEKGKDVELRCDPISGHTALYWYRQSLGQGLEFLIYFQGNSAPDKSGLPSDRFSAERTGGSVSTLTIQRTQQEDSAVYLCASSLRVFGELFFGEGSRLTVL.

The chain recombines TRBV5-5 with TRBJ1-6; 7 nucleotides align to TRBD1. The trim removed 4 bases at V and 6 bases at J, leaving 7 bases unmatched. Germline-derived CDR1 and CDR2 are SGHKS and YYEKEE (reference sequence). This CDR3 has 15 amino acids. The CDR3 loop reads CASSAGQIFNSPLHF. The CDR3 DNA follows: TGTGCCAGCAGCGCGGGACAGATCTTTAATTCACCCCTCCACTTT.

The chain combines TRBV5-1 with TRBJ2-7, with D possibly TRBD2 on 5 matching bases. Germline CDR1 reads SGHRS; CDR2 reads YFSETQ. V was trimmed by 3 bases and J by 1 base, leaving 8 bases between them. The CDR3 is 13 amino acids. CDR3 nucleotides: TGCGCCAGCAGCTCGGACTTTTCCTACGAGCAGTACTTC. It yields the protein CASSSDFSYEQYF. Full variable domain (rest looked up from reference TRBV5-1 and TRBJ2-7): KAGVTQTPRYLIKTRGQQVTLSCSPISGHRSVSWYQQTPGQGLQFLFEYFSETQRNKGNFPGRFSGRQFSNSRSEMNVSTLELGDSALYLCASSSDFSYEQYFGPGTRLTVT.

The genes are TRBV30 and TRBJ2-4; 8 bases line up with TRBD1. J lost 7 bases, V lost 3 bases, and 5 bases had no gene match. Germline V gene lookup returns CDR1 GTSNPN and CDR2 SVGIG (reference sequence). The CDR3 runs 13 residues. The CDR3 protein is CAWRDRVFNIQYF. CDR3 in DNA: TGTGCCTGGAGGGACAGGGTGTTTAACATTCAGTACTTC.

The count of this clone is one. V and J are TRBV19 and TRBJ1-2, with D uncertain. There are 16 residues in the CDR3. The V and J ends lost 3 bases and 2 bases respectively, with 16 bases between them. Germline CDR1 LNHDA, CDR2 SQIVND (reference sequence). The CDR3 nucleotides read TGTGCCAGTAGTATTACGGCAGACTACTACAACTATGGCTACACCTTC. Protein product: CASSITADYYNYGYTF. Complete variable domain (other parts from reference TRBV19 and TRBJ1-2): DGGITQSPKYLFRKEGQNVTLSCEQNLNHDAMYWYRQDPGQGLRLIYYSQIVNDFQKGDIAEGYSVSREKKESFPLTVTSAQKNPTAFYLCASSITADYYNYGYTFGSGTRLTVV.

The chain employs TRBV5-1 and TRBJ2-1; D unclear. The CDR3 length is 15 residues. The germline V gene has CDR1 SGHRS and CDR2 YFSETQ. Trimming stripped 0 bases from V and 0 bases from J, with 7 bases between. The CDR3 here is CASSLGASSYNEQFF. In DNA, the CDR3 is TGCGCCAGCAGCTTGGGGGCCAGCTCCTACAATGAGCAGTTCTTC.